Listed below are T cell receptor beta chains from one sample, sequenced in a study of shared clonotypes between healthy human individuals. The table came from immunoSEQ multiplex PCR; TCRdb's copy has only in-frame clones and leaves some out. The data show some 790,000 clones, approximately 77% seen once. Source material: memory CD4+ T cells sorted from blood. These receptors all stem from a woman in her thirties in good health. The CDR3 runs from the conserved cysteine through the conserved F or W. The order of the fields is D gene, J gene, V gene, clone size, CDR3 DNA, CDR3 protein. A D gene is named only where the DNA matches it firmly. Rows give clone size only sometimes, using once, few, many, or a class for an expanded clone.

D gene: .; J gene: TRBJ2-6; V gene: TRBV27; clone size: .; CDR3 DNA: TGTGCCAGCAGTTTATATAGGAACTCTGGGGCCAACGTCCTGACTTTC; CDR3 protein: CASSLYRNSGANVLTF
D gene: TRBD2; J gene: TRBJ2-1; V gene: TRBV7-3; clone size: .; CDR3 DNA: TGTGCCAGCAGCCCCTGGAGGGAAGCGGGAGGGAGAAATGAGCAGTTCTTC; CDR3 protein: CASSPWREAGGRNEQFF
D gene: .; J gene: TRBJ1-1; V gene: TRBV6-6; clone size: .; CDR3 DNA: TGTGCCAGCAGTTACGGCCGGAGGAGCACTGAAGCTTTCTTT; CDR3 protein: CASSYGRRSTEAFF
D gene: TRBD1; J gene: TRBJ2-7; V gene: TRBV7-2; clone size: .; CDR3 DNA: TGTGCCAGCAGTCCAGACAGGGGCCGTGAGCAGTACTTC; CDR3 protein: CASSPDRGREQYF
D gene: TRBD2; J gene: TRBJ2-3; V gene: TRBV23-1; clone size: few; CDR3 DNA: TGCGCCAGCAGCCTTGATAGCGGGACTACAGATACGCAGTATTTT; CDR3 protein: CASSLDSGTTDTQYF
D gene: TRBD1; J gene: TRBJ1-3; V gene: TRBV28; clone size: .; CDR3 DNA: TGTGCCAGCAGTCTGACAGCGACCCAGGGGGGCACCATATATTTT; CDR3 protein: CASSLTATQGGTIYF
D gene: .; J gene: TRBJ1-3; V gene: TRBV5-1; clone size: once; CDR3 DNA: TGCGCCAGCAGACAGGGAATCGGAAACACCATATATTTT; CDR3 protein: CASRQGIGNTIYF
D gene: .; J gene: TRBJ1-2; V gene: TRBV29-1; clone size: .; CDR3 DNA: TGCAGCGTTGACCCTAGGGGGGGTTTGAGGTATGGCTACACCTTC; CDR3 protein: CSVDPRGGLRYGYTF
D gene: .; J gene: TRBJ2-2; V gene: TRBV2; clone size: .; CDR3 DNA: TGTGCCAGCAGTGTATCATACGTCACCGGGGAGCTGTTTTTT; CDR3 protein: CASSVSYVTGELFF
D gene: TRBD2; J gene: TRBJ2-7; V gene: TRBV5-1; clone size: .; CDR3 DNA: TGCGCCAGCAGAGTAAGAACAGGACTAGCGGATTCCTACGAGCAGTACTTC; CDR3 protein: CASRVRTGLADSYEQYF
D gene: TRBD2; J gene: TRBJ2-2; V gene: TRBV27; clone size: once; CDR3 DNA: TGTGCCAGCAGTCAGGGACTAGCGTTAGCCGGGGAGCTGTTTTTT; CDR3 protein: CASSQGLALAGELFF
D gene: .; J gene: TRBJ2-5; V gene: TRBV5-6; clone size: .; CDR3 DNA: TGTGCCAGCAGCAGCTCCGCAGTTCAAGAGACCCAGTACTTC; CDR3 protein: CASSSSAVQETQYF
D gene: .; J gene: TRBJ1-1; V gene: TRBV11-2; clone size: .; CDR3 DNA: TGTGCCAGCAGACGTCGGGCAAACATGAACACTGAAGCTTTCTTT; CDR3 protein: CASRRRANMNTEAFF
D gene: TRBD2; J gene: TRBJ2-1; V gene: TRBV19; clone size: few; CDR3 DNA: TGTGCCAGTAGCAAGCAGAGAGCGGGAGTTTTTGGAAGCAATGAGCAGTTCTTC; CDR3 protein: CASSKQRAGVFGSNEQFF
D gene: .; J gene: TRBJ2-3; V gene: TRBV6-6; clone size: .; CDR3 DNA: TGTGCCAGCAGTTACCAAGGGAGGTCAGATACGCAGTATTTT; CDR3 protein: CASSYQGRSDTQYF
D gene: TRBD1; J gene: TRBJ2-2; V gene: TRBV25-1; clone size: few; CDR3 DNA: TGTGCCAGCAGTGAAGGGACAGGGGGCCTCGGGGAGCTGTTTTTT; CDR3 protein: CASSEGTGGLGELFF
D gene: .; J gene: TRBJ1-1; V gene: TRBV19; clone size: few; CDR3 DNA: TGTGCCAGTAGTATTCAGGGAGGGAACACTGAAGCTTTCTTT; CDR3 protein: CASSIQGGNTEAFF
D gene: .; J gene: TRBJ2-1; V gene: TRBV5-1; clone size: once; CDR3 DNA: TGCGCCAGCAGCTCCGGAATGGCGTGGGGTGATGAGCAGTTCTTC; CDR3 protein: CASSSGMAWGDEQFF
D gene: .; J gene: TRBJ1-4; V gene: TRBV13; clone size: .; CDR3 DNA: TGTGCCAGCAGCTTAAATCCGGGTGCAGGGCGGGAAAAACTGTTTTTT; CDR3 protein: CASSLNPGAGREKLFF
D gene: TRBD1; J gene: TRBJ2-5; V gene: TRBV18; clone size: once; CDR3 DNA: TGTGCCAGCTCACCACCGGGACAGGGCGGCGAGACCCAGTACTTC; CDR3 protein: CASSPPGQGGETQYF
D gene: .; J gene: TRBJ1-5; V gene: TRBV28; clone size: few; CDR3 DNA: TGTGCCAGCAGTTTCCCCCGTATGAATCAGCCCCAGCATTTT; CDR3 protein: CASSFPRMNQPQHF
D gene: TRBD1; J gene: TRBJ1-1; V gene: TRBV6-1; clone size: .; CDR3 DNA: TGTGCCAGCAGACGAGGGGGCCTTGAAGCTTTCTTT; CDR3 protein: CASRRGGLEAFF
D gene: .; J gene: TRBJ1-3; V gene: TRBV27; clone size: .; CDR3 DNA: TGTGCCAGCAGTCCCCGGGACATCCACTCTGGAAACACCATATATTTT; CDR3 protein: CASSPRDIHSGNTIYF
D gene: .; J gene: TRBJ1-2; V gene: TRBV19; clone size: .; CDR3 DNA: TGTGCCAGTAAGGAATCCAACTATGGCTACACCTTC; CDR3 protein: CASKESNYGYTF
D gene: .; J gene: TRBJ2-4; V gene: TRBV4-2; clone size: .; CDR3 DNA: TGTGCCAGCAGCCCGCAGGGGAGGGCCAAAAACATTCAGTACTTC; CDR3 protein: CASSPQGRAKNIQYF
D gene: TRBD2; J gene: TRBJ2-3; V gene: TRBV4-2; clone size: .; CDR3 DNA: TGTGCCAGCAGCCAAGTCCTAGCGGGGTCTTACACAGATACGCAGTATTTT; CDR3 protein: CASSQVLAGSYTDTQYF
D gene: .; J gene: TRBJ2-4; V gene: TRBV28; clone size: .; CDR3 DNA: TGTGCCAGCAGTTTAAATAAGGTGTCGTGGGTCAAAAACATTCAGTACTTC; CDR3 protein: CASSLNKVSWVKNIQYF
D gene: .; J gene: TRBJ1-2; V gene: TRBV30; clone size: many; CDR3 DNA: TGTGCCTGGAGTGTTGGGGGAGGCTATGGCTACACCTTC; CDR3 protein: CAWSVGGGYGYTF
D gene: .; J gene: TRBJ1-5; V gene: TRBV27; clone size: .; CDR3 DNA: TGTGCCAGCAGCCAACTCTATGGCCAGGATCAGCCCCAGCATTTT; CDR3 protein: CASSQLYGQDQPQHF
D gene: .; J gene: TRBJ2-1; V gene: TRBV5-1; clone size: .; CDR3 DNA: TGCGCCAGCAGCTTGTCCTTGAGACCCGGGCCCCCCAACAATGAGCAGTTCTTC; CDR3 protein: CASSLSLRPGPPNNEQFF
D gene: .; J gene: TRBJ1-5; V gene: TRBV5-4; clone size: .; CDR3 DNA: TGTGCCAGCAGCCAAGAGGGGGGAAATCAGCCCCAGCATTTT; CDR3 protein: CASSQEGGNQPQHF
D gene: TRBD2; J gene: TRBJ2-7; V gene: TRBV28; clone size: .; CDR3 DNA: TGTGCCAGCAGTAAGGTCGGGAGGCCGTCCTACGAGCAGTACTTC; CDR3 protein: CASSKVGRPSYEQYF
D gene: TRBD2; J gene: TRBJ2-3; V gene: TRBV15; clone size: .; CDR3 DNA: TGTGCCACTCGACTGACTAGCGGGGTAGATACGCAGTATTTT; CDR3 protein: CATRLTSGVDTQYF
D gene: TRBD2; J gene: TRBJ2-7; V gene: TRBV5-1; clone size: .; CDR3 DNA: TGCGCCAGCGCGAGCGGGAACTCCCTCTCCTACGAGCAGTACTTC; CDR3 protein: CASASGNSLSYEQYF
D gene: .; J gene: TRBJ2-1; V gene: TRBV27; clone size: .; CDR3 DNA: TGTGCCAGCAGTTTCTGGCGGGTAGCTGACTACAATGAGCAGTTCTTC; CDR3 protein: CASSFWRVADYNEQFF
D gene: .; J gene: TRBJ1-1; V gene: TRBV28; clone size: .; CDR3 DNA: TGTGCCAGCAGTCTAGAACAGGATAACACTGAAGCTTTCTTT; CDR3 protein: CASSLEQDNTEAFF